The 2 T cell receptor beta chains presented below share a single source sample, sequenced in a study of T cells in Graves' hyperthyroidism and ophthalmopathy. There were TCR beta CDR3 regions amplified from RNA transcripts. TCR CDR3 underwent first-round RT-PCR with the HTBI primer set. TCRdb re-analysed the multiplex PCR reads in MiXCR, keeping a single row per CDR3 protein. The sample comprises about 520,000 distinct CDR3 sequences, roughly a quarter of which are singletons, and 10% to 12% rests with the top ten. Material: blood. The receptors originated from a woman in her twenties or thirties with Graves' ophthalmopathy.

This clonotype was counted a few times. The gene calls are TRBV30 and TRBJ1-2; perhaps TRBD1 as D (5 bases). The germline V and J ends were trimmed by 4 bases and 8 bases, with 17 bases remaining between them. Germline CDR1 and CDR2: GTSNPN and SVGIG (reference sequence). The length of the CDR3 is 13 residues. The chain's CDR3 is CAWNQGTNWGYTF. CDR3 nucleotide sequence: TGTGCCTGGAACCAGGGCACTAACTGGGGCTACACCTTC. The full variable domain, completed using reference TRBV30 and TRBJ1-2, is SQTIHQWPATLVQPVGSPLSLECTVEGTSNPNLYWYRQAAGRGLQLLFYSVGIGQISSEVPQNLSASRPQDRQFILSSKKLLLSDSGFYLCAWNQGTNWGYTFGSGTRLTVV.

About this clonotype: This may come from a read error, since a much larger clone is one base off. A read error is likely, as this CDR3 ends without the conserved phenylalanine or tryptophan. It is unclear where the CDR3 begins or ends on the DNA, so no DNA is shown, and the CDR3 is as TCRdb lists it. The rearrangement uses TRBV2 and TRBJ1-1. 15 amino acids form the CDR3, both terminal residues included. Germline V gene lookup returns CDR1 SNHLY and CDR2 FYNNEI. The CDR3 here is CASIKSQLMNTEALV.